The T cell receptor (beta chain) described here comes from a study of T cell responses to AZD1222 COVID-19 vaccine. Study-wide points: Donors were mostly white British, more females; clonal diversity possibly underestimated. Recipients of two AZD1222 doses showed rising Spike-specific TCR breadth and depth. Reportedly, close to half of spike-specific TCRs are directed against unmutated variant regions.

Clones were read by immunoSEQ multiplex PCR, and TCRdb kept only the in-frame ones, dropping some. This table has about 150,000 clones, 86% appearing once. The CDR3 has 13 amino acids. From germline, CDR1 is SQVTM and CDR2 ANQGSEA. Trimming at V came to 7 bases and at J to 3 bases, leaving 7 bases not matched to a gene. Regarding this clone: The antigen remains undetermined.

The receptor's source is an adult in good health. Sample: peripheral blood, taken on day 0 of MenACWY control vaccination. The rearrangement uses TRBV29-1 and TRBJ2-3; 7 nucleotides agree with TRBD2. The CDR3 DNA reads TGCAGCGCCCGGGGAGGGAGGACAGATACGCAGTATTTT. Translating it yields CSARGGRTDTQYF.